This T cell receptor (beta chain) stems from a study of response to subunit inactivated influenza vaccine. This clonotype appeared a few times. Via MiXCR, TCRdb re-called the RT-PCR reads, giving one row per CDR3 protein. The sample contains 500,000 to 600,000 distinct CDR3 sequences, 13% of which appear only once. The sample here was PBMCs from blood, taken 40 to 50 days after vaccination. The clonotype originates from a man over 45 who received an inactivated influenza vaccine.

The CDR3 DNA reads TGCAGTGCTAGCCCCATTGAGGGACAGGGGCCCTACAATGAGCAGTTCTTC. Encoded protein: CSASPIEGQGPYNEQFF. The chain employs TRBV20-1 and TRBJ2-1; TRBD1 matches at 10 bases. The ends lost 3 bases at V and 2 bases at J; junction bases unmatched: 10. This CDR3 has 17 residues. Germline assignment: CDR1 DFQATT and CDR2 SNEGSKA (reference sequence).